This T cell receptor beta chain was obtained from a study of cytomegalovirus exposure and HLA in healthy donors. The V and J ends lost 5 bases and 10 bases respectively, with 18 bases between them. Germline CDR1 reads SGHAT; CDR2 reads FQNNGV. CDR3 length: 15 amino acids. 13 Jbeta primers and 60 Vbeta primers were used for the PCR. Sequencing was performed with immunoSEQ multiplex PCR; in TCRdb, only in-frame clones are kept and a portion is missing. The repertoire holds about 170,000 clones, with over 75% as singletons. Material for sequencing was PBMCs. This clonotype originated in a male donor in good health and CMV-seronegative. V gene TRBV11-2 combines with J gene TRBJ1-6; D remains ambiguous. Written as DNA, the CDR3 is TGTGCCAGCAGCCCCCCAGAGGGTAGGAGATCACCCCTCCACTTT. Translation: CASSPPEGRRSPLHF.